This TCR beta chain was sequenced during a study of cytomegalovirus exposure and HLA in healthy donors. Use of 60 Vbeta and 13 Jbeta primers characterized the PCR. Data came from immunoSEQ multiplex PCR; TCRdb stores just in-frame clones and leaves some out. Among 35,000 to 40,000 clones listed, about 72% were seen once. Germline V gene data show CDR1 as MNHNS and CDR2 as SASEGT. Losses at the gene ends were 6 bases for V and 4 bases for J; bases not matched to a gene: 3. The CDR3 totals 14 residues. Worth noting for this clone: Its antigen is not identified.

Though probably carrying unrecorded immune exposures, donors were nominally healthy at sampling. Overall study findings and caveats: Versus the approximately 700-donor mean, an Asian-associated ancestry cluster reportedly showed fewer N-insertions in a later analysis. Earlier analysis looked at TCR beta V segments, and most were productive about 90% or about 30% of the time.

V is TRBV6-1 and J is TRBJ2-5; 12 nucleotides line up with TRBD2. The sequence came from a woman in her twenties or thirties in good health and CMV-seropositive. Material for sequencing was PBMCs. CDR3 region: CASRLTSGGETQYF. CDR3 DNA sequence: TGTGCCAGCAGGCTGACTAGCGGGGGAGAGACCCAGTACTTC.